This entry features one T cell receptor (beta chain) sequence. The sample comes from a study of T cells after somatic rescue of genetic block. TCRdb's copy holds only in-frame clones and misses some; the assay was immunoSEQ multiplex PCR. The table includes more than 70,000 clones, 80% to 90% detected once. Sequencing was done on a sample of peripheral blood mononuclear cells (PBMCs). The clonotype originates from a woman aged 18-29 years.

CDR3 amino acids: CASRQASQETQYF. The CDR3 DNA follows: TGCGCCAGCAGGCAGGCCTCCCAAGAGACCCAGTACTTC. The genes are TRBV10-1 and TRBJ2-5; D is uncertain. The CDR3 has 13 residues. Trimming took off 6 bases at V and 1 base at J, with 9 bases between the two ends. Germline V lookup: CDR1 WNHNN, CDR2 SYGVQD (reference sequence).